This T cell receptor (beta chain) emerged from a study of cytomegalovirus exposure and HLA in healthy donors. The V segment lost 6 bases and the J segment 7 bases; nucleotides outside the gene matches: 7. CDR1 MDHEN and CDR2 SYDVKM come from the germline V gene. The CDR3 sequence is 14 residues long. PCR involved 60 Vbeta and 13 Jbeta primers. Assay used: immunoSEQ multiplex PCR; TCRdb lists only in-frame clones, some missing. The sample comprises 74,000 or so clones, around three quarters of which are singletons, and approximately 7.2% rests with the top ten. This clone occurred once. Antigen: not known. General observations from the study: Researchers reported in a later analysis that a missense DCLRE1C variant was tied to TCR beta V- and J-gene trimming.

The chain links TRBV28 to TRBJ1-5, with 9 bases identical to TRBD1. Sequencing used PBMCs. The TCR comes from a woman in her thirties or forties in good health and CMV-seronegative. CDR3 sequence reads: CASRRDRVGQPQHF. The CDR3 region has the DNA TGTGCCAGCAGACGGGACAGGGTAGGGCAGCCCCAGCATTTT.